Below, 4 T cell receptor beta chains from the same sample are listed, as sequenced in a study of T cells in Graves' hyperthyroidism and ophthalmopathy. The CDR3 regions of TCR beta were amplified from RNA transcripts. First-round RT-PCR of the TCR CDR3 relied on the HTBI primer set. A single record per CDR3 protein comes from TCRdb applying MiXCR to the multiplex PCR reads. The data contain about 720,000 distinct CDR3 sequences, roughly a sixth of them singletons. Sequencing was carried out using blood. Receptors originate from a woman aged 50 to 60 with Graves' hyperthyroidism that later progressed to Graves' ophthalmopathy.

This clonotype showed up many times. The chain couples TRBV12-3 or TRBV12-4 to TRBJ1-2; 7 nucleotides align to TRBD1. The J segment lost 5 bases and the V segment lost 5 bases, leaving 8 bases of the junction unmatched. The CDR3 has 14 residues. The CDR3 sequence is CASSTTRQGYGYTF. The CDR3 DNA follows: TGTGCCAGCAGTACAACACGACAGGGTTATGGCTACACCTTC.

This clonotype was observed a few times. The V and J genes are TRBV20-1 and TRBJ1-2, with 7 bases that match TRBD1. The trim removed 3 bases at V and 8 bases at J, leaving 9 bases unmatched. Germline-derived CDR1 and CDR2 are DFQATT and SNEGSKA (reference sequence). The CDR3 extends over 13 amino acids. CDR3 sequence reads: CSASNRGGEGYTF. The CDR3 bases are TGCAGTGCTAGTAACAGGGGTGGGGAAGGCTACACCTTC.

This clonotype appeared a few times. The chain couples TRBV20-1 to TRBJ2-5, with TRBD1 matching over 9 bases. Germline V gene data show CDR1 as DFQATT and CDR2 as SNEGSKA (reference sequence). V was clipped by 6 bases and J by 1 base; unmatched bases: 3. The CDR3 covers 13 residues. The CDR3 sequence: CSAPDRGQETQYF. The CDR3 DNA reads TGCAGTGCCCCGGACAGGGGCCAAGAGACCCAGTACTTC.

The chain carries TRBV6-9 and TRBJ2-2; 10 bases match TRBD2. Germline-derived CDR1 and CDR2 are MNHGY and SVAAGI. V lost 2 bases, J lost 3 bases, and 9 bases stayed unmatched. This CDR3 spans 18 amino acids. As DNA, the CDR3 is TGTGCCAGCAGTTATCCGACCCTAGCGGGGGAGGACACCGGGGAGCTGTTTTTT. Residues: CASSYPTLAGEDTGELFF.